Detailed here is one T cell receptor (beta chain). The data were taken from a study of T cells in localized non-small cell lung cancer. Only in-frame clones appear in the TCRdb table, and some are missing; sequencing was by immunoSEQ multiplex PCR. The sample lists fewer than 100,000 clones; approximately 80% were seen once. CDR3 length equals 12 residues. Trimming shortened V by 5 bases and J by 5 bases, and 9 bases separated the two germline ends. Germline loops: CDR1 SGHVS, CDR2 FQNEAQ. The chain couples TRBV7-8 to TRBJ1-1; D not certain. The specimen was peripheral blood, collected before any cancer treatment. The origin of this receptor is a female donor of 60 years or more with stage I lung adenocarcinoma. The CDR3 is CASSPEGTEAFF. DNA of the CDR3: TGTGCCAGCAGCCCTGAGGGAACTGAAGCTTTCTTT.